These 18 T cell receptor beta chains came from one sample sequenced in a study of cytomegalovirus exposure and HLA in healthy donors. TCRdb keeps only in-frame clones here, not all; method: immunoSEQ multiplex PCR. The sample yields over 45,000 clones, roughly nine tenths seen once. Sequenced material: PBMCs. Every receptor here comes from a man aged 18 to 29 in good health and CMV-seronegative.

The rearrangement uses TRBV7-2 and TRBJ2-7; 8 bases fit TRBD1. V lost 0 bases, J lost 1 base, and 5 bases stayed unmatched. This CDR3 spans 16 amino acids. The germline gives CDR1 SGHTA, CDR2 FQGNSA. In nucleotides, the CDR3 is TGTGCCAGCAGCTTAGCAGGGACAGGCGCTTCCTACGAGCAGTACTTC. Residues: CASSLAGTGASYEQYF.

The chain couples TRBV6-5 to TRBJ1-5, with 9 bases lining up with TRBD1. The CDR3 spans 14 residues. V was clipped by 5 bases and J by 4 bases; unmatched bases: 3. The germline V gene has CDR1 MNHEY and CDR2 SVGAGI. CDR3 protein: CASSRTGANQPQHF. The CDR3 nucleotides read TGTGCCAGCAGTCGGACAGGGGCAAATCAGCCCCAGCATTTT.

In this sample, this clone turned up a few times. CDR3 loop: CSVERGPYEQYF. CDR3 nucleotide sequence: TGCAGCGTTGAAAGGGGTCCCTACGAGCAGTACTTC. The chain links TRBV29-1 to TRBJ2-7; a possible D gene is TRBD1 (5 bases). V lost 2 bases to trimming and J lost 2 bases, with 7 bases between them. Germline V lookup: CDR1 SQVTM, CDR2 ANQGSEA. This CDR3 comprises 12 residues.

This clone appeared once. The chain is built from TRBV6-1 and TRBJ2-7; 9 nucleotides align to TRBD1. This CDR3 has 14 residues. The germline V gene has CDR1 MNHNS and CDR2 SASEGT. J lost 2 bases, V lost 4 bases, and 3 bases had no gene match. This CDR3 is CASSARQGAYEQYF. The CDR3 nucleotides read TGTGCCAGCAGTGCCAGACAGGGGGCCTACGAGCAGTACTTC.

The chain links TRBV28 to TRBJ2-3; a weak D match, TRBD1 (5 bases). The CDR3 loop spans 14 amino acids. Germline CDR1 and CDR2: MDHEN and SYDVKM. The V gene lost 5 bases and the J gene lost 7 bases, with 16 bases spanning the gap. CDR3 DNA sequence: TGTGCCAGCAGTCAGCAGGGCACAGCCTATACGCAGTATTTT. This translates into CASSQQGTAYTQYF. Full variable domain (rest looked up from reference TRBV28 and TRBJ2-3): DVKVTQSSRYLVKRTGEKVFLECVQDMDHENMFWYRQDPGLGLRLIYFSYDVKMKEKGDIPEGYSVSREKKERFSLILESASTNQTSMYLCASSQQGTAYTQYFGPGTRLTVL.

This sequence joins TRBV4-2 and TRBJ2-1, with 11 bases aligning to TRBD2. Losses at the gene ends were 0 bases for V and 15 bases for J; bases not matched to a gene: 16. The CDR3 is made up of 17 amino acids. Germline loops: CDR1 LGHNA, CDR2 YNFKEQ. CDR3 bases: TGTGCCAGCAGCCAAGAGCCTATAGCGGGAGGGCACTACCGCCCGTTCTTC. It translates to CASSQEPIAGGHYRPFF.

The rearrangement uses TRBV7-9 and TRBJ2-3, with D perhaps TRBD2 (6 bases). V lost 0 bases and J lost 4, with 11 bases in between. The germline V gene encodes CDR1 SEHNR and CDR2 FQNEAQ (reference sequence). The CDR3 extends over 15 amino acids. CDR3 nucleotide sequence: TGTGCCAGCAGCTTAGCGGGCTGGGGGGCAGATACGCAGTATTTT. It encodes CASSLAGWGADTQYF.

This rearrangement joins TRBV27 to TRBJ1-5, with D possibly being TRBD1 (5 bases). The germline V gene encodes CDR1 MNHEY and CDR2 SMNVEV (reference sequence). V was pared by 8 bases and J by 3 bases, with 11 bases between. The CDR3 is 13 residues long. The CDR3, as DNA: TGTGCCAGCTCCCCAGGGATCAATCAGCCCCAGCATTTT. It codes for CASSPGINQPQHF.

This chain connects TRBV28 to TRBJ2-5; tentative D call: TRBD1 (5 bases). From germline, CDR1 is MDHEN and CDR2 SYDVKM. V dropped 2 bases and J dropped 5 bases, with 18 bases sitting between them. The CDR3 loop spans 16 amino acids. The DNA for the CDR3 is TGTGCCAGCAGTTTAATGTTGGGGCAGGTCATCGAGACCCAGTACTTC. It codes for CASSLMLGQVIETQYF.

The sample holds one count of this clone. The chain links TRBV11-2 to TRBJ2-7, with 7 bases matching TRBD2. Unmatched junction bases numbered 0, after V lost 1 base and J lost 9 bases. Germline-derived CDR1 and CDR2 are SGHAT and FQNNGV. This CDR3 has 11 residues. The CDR3 region is CASSLAGGQYF. The CDR3 DNA sequence: TGTGCCAGCAGCTTAGCGGGGGGGCAGTACTTC.

The V and J genes are TRBV7-6 and TRBJ2-7; 9 nucleotides agree with TRBD2. CDR1 SGHVS and CDR2 FNYEAQ come from the germline V gene. This CDR3 is built from 13 residues. Trimming took 5 bases from V and 3 from J; bases not matched to a gene: 2. The CDR3 sequence is CASSKTSGYEQYF. DNA of the CDR3: TGTGCCAGCAGCAAGACTAGCGGCTACGAGCAGTACTTC.

This rearrangement joins TRBV28 to TRBJ2-3; 7 nucleotides match TRBD1. Trimming removed 3 bases from V and 2 bases from J; junction bases left unmatched: 8. The CDR3 is 16 amino acids. In germline, CDR1 is MDHEN, CDR2 SYDVKM. The CDR3 nucleotides read TGTGCCAGCAGTTTCTTAGTGGGACAGTACACAGATACGCAGTATTTT. Encoded protein: CASSFLVGQYTDTQYF.

This chain uses TRBV5-1 with TRBJ2-7; D may be TRBD1 (5 bases). The CDR3 is 17 residues long. Trimming removed 5 bases from V and 0 bases from J, with 21 bases in between. Germline CDR1 SGHRS, CDR2 YFSETQ. The CDR3 protein is CASSSQTRASPSYEQYF. The CDR3 DNA is TGCGCCAGCAGTAGTCAAACCAGGGCCTCACCCTCCTACGAGCAGTACTTC.

The gene calls are TRBV7-2 and TRBJ2-3; no definite D call. Germline values: CDR1 SGHTA, CDR2 FQGNSA. The CDR3 loop spans 12 amino acids. Trimming pared 5 bases from V and 8 bases from J, leaving 11 bases between. CDR3 sequence (DNA): TGTGCCAGCAGCCCAACTCCCTCTACGCAGTATTTT. Translation gives CASSPTPSTQYF.

This sequence joins TRBV30 and TRBJ2-7; 11 bases line up with TRBD2. Germline lookup yields CDR1 GTSNPN and CDR2 SVGIG (reference sequence). Trimming cost V 2 bases and J 5 bases; bases outside gene matches: 2. The CDR3 is 13 amino acids. The CDR3 nucleotides read TGTGCCTGGAGTACTAGCGGGAGCCACGAGCAGTACTTC. Residues: CAWSTSGSHEQYF.

The rearrangement joins TRBV7-2 to TRBJ2-1; 10 nucleotides agree with TRBD2. V gave up 5 bases and J gave up 4 bases; unmatched junction bases: 2. The germline gives CDR1 SGHTA, CDR2 FQGNSA. This CDR3 is built from 14 residues. Written as DNA, the CDR3 is TGTGCCAGCAGCCGGACTAGCGGATACAATGAGCAGTTCTTC. Protein product: CASSRTSGYNEQFF.

V gene TRBV7-4 combines with J gene TRBJ1-4; 10 positions agree with TRBD1. The germline V gene encodes CDR1 SGHVT and CDR2 SQSDAQ. The CDR3 is made up of 14 amino acids. J was trimmed by 6 bases and V by 5 bases; bases with no gene match: 3. The chain's CDR3 is CASSRGTGDEKLFF. The CDR3 nucleotides read TGTGCCAGCAGCCGGGGGACAGGGGATGAAAAACTGTTTTTT.

The rearrangement links TRBV2 to TRBJ2-5, with TRBD1 identical over 9 bases. J was trimmed by 5 bases and V by 6 bases; bases with no gene match: 7. Looked up from germline, CDR1 is SNHLY and CDR2 is FYNNEI. The CDR3 extends over 14 amino acids. Here the CDR3 reads CASRDAQGAETQYF. In nucleotides, the CDR3 is TGTGCCAGCAGGGATGCACAGGGGGCTGAGACCCAGTACTTC. Supplemented by reference TRBV2 and TRBJ2-5, the full variable domain reads EPEVTQTPSHQVTQMGQEVILRCVPISNHLYFYWYRQILGQKVEFLVSFYNNEISEKSEIFDDQFSVERPDGSNFTLKIRSTKLEDSAMYFCASRDAQGAETQYFGPGTRLLVL.